The clone carrying this T cell receptor (beta chain) occurred many times. The data derive from a study of blood T cells in healthy people across ages. The trim removed 4 bases at V and 9 bases at J, leaving 4 bases unmatched. CDR1 is SGHTA and CDR2 is FQGNSA in the germline V gene. The CDR3 runs 13 residues. With a J-beta primer mix and a sample-barcoded 5' primer, a second PCR ran roughly 6 to 11 cycles. Using its own MiXCR run on the 5' RACE reads, TCRdb lists one record per CDR3 protein. In the table there are around 1,700,000 distinct CDR3 sequences, about 28% of which are singletons. Sample: blood. The receptor was isolated from a woman in her thirties in good health. This rearrangement joins TRBV7-2 to TRBJ2-1, with 9 bases matching TRBD2. The chain's CDR3 is CASSSLAGREQFF. The CDR3 DNA is TGTGCCAGCAGCTCCCTAGCGGGACGTGAGCAGTTCTTC.